This entry lists 15 T cell receptor beta chains sequenced from one sample in a study of cytomegalovirus exposure and HLA in healthy donors. With 60 Vbeta and 13 Jbeta primers, the PCR was carried out. The table came from immunoSEQ multiplex PCR; TCRdb's copy has only in-frame clones and leaves some out. The profile shows roughly 100,000 clones, 76% of them singletons. Sequencing was carried out using PBMCs. Every receptor here comes from a man aged 40-49 years in good health and CMV-seronegative.

This chain uses TRBV6-1 with TRBJ1-2, with TRBD1 identical over 8 bases. The CDR3 loop spans 16 amino acids. The ends lost 3 bases at V and 4 bases at J; junction bases unmatched: 10. Germline V gives CDR1 MNHNS, CDR2 SASEGT. The CDR3 bases are TGTGCCAGCAGTGACCCAGGACTACAGGGGGGCTATGGCTACACCTTC. This sequence encodes CASSDPGLQGGYGYTF.

The chain is built from TRBV11-2 and TRBJ2-7; D gene unclear. The CDR3 spans 13 residues. Trimming left V 2 bases short and J 1 base short, with 6 bases between. Germline V gene data show CDR1 as SGHAT and CDR2 as FQNNGV. CDR3 in amino acids: CASSLPGSYEQYF. Written as DNA, the CDR3 is TGTGCCAGCAGCTTACCGGGTTCCTACGAGCAGTACTTC.

A single count supports this clone. This chain joins TRBV28 and TRBJ1-1; no definite D call. The CDR3 has 14 residues. V gave up 7 bases and J gave up 0 bases, with 12 bases separating them. Germline V CDR1 and CDR2: MDHEN, SYDVKM. CDR3 sequence (DNA): TGTGCCAGCACCGAGTCGGTCATGAACACTGAAGCTTTCTTT. Its translation is CASTESVMNTEAFF.

A single count supports this clone. The V gene is TRBV4-3, the J gene TRBJ2-3; 9 bases match TRBD2. This CDR3 contains 17 residues. CDR1 and CDR2 from the germline V gene are LGHNA and YSLEER. V was clipped by 0 bases and J by 3 bases; unmatched bases: 7. The DNA for the CDR3 is TGCGCCAGCAGCCAAGATGGATATAGCGGGGGTACAGATACGCAGTATTTT. Amino acid sequence: CASSQDGYSGGTDTQYF.

The chain joins TRBV4-1 to TRBJ1-5; D is ambiguous. From germline, CDR1 is MGHRA and CDR2 YSYEKL. The CDR3 is 15 amino acids. Trimming took 1 base from V and 4 from J, leaving 11 bases between them. CDR3 bases: TGCGCCAGCAGCCAAGGGGCAGTAGAAAATCAGCCCCAGCATTTT. Translating gives CASSQGAVENQPQHF.

The V and J genes are TRBV7-8 and TRBJ1-5; 10 bases line up with TRBD1. The ends lost 5 bases at V and 4 bases at J; junction bases unmatched: 11. Germline V gene sequence: CDR1 SGHVS, CDR2 FQNEAQ. CDR3 length: 17 residues. The CDR3 DNA reads TGTGCCAGCAGCACCCGGACAGGGGGACGGGGAAATCAGCCCCAGCATTTT. It is translated as CASSTRTGGRGNQPQHF.

Points on this clone: The sample carries other DNA sequences with the same CDR3. This rearrangement joins TRBV18 to TRBJ2-2, with TRBD1 matching over 7 bases. Trimming removed 2 bases from V and 4 bases from J; junction bases left unmatched: 1. The CDR3 length is 14 residues. Germline V gene sequence: CDR1 KGHSH, CDR2 LQKENI. CDR3 residues: CASSPRQGTGELFF. CDR3 nucleotide sequence: TGTGCCAGCTCACCAAGACAGGGCACCGGGGAGCTGTTTTTT.

The chain is built from TRBV6-4 and TRBJ1-1, with a possible D match to TRBD1 (5 bases). The CDR3 totals 15 residues. The germline CDR1 and CDR2 sequences are MRHNA and SNTAGT. V was cut by 4 bases and J by 3 bases, with 15 bases left in between. CDR3 region: CASSAGEIGDTEAFF. The CDR3 DNA sequence: TGTGCCAGCAGTGCGGGAGAGATAGGGGACACTGAAGCTTTCTTT.

The V gene is TRBV23-1, the J gene TRBJ2-5; 7 bases are shared with TRBD1. The J call may be mistaken, given a closer DNA end match to TRBJ2-7. TRBV23-1 is filed as an ORF, its function uncertain. The CDR3 is made up of 15 amino acids. Here the CDR3 reads CASSRLRQGSYEQYF. CDR3 DNA: TGCGCCAGCAGTCGCCTCCGACAGGGTTCCTACGAGCAGTACTTC.

V is TRBV7-6 and J is TRBJ2-5, with TRBD1 identical over 7 bases. V was pared by 5 bases and J by 4 bases, with 7 bases of the junction left unmatched. Germline CDR1 SGHVS, CDR2 FNYEAQ. The CDR3 covers 14 residues. The CDR3: CASSPSTGTETQYF. The CDR3, as DNA: TGTGCCAGCAGCCCATCGACAGGGACAGAGACCCAGTACTTC.

V usage is TRBV6-1 and J usage is TRBJ1-1, with D possibly TRBD1 on 5 matching bases. The germline CDR1 and CDR2 sequences are MNHNS and SASEGT. The CDR3 sequence is 17 residues long. V lost 3 bases and J lost 3, with 20 bases in between. In DNA, the CDR3 is TGTGCCAGCAGTGAGAGGCTAAGTCCCAGGGTGGACACTGAAGCTTTCTTT. This encodes CASSERLSPRVDTEAFF.

CDR3 region: CASSFAQEQYV. The CDR3 DNA follows: TGTGCCAGCAGTTTTGCACAGGAGCAGTACGTC. This chain uses TRBV6-5 with TRBJ2-7, with no clear D. Germline CDR1 reads MNHEY; CDR2 reads SVGAGI. This CDR3 has 11 residues. V gave up 4 bases and J gave up 7 bases, with 8 bases separating them.

This rearrangement joins TRBV18 to TRBJ2-3; D possibly corresponds to TRBD2 (6 bases). CDR3 length: 15 amino acids. V lost 1 base, J lost 6 bases, and 14 bases lay in between. The germline V gene encodes CDR1 KGHSH and CDR2 LQKENI. The chain's CDR3 is CASSPRAGGSDTQYF. For the CDR3, the DNA is TGTGCCAGCTCACCACGGGCCGGAGGGTCCGATACGCAGTATTTT. Full variable domain (remainder filled in from reference TRBV18 and TRBJ2-3): NAGVMQNPRHLVRRRGQEARLRCSPMKGHSHVYWYRQLPEEGLKFMVYLQKENIIDESGMPKERFSAEFPKEGPSILRIQQVVRGDSAAYFCASSPRAGGSDTQYFGPGTRLTVL.

The rearrangement links TRBV11-2 to TRBJ2-1; TRBD2 aligns across 8 bases. The CDR3 totals 13 residues. Germline values: CDR1 SGHAT, CDR2 FQNNGV. Trimming took 5 bases from V and 9 from J; bases not matched to a gene: 6. The CDR3 reads CASSTGLVGEQFF. CDR3 DNA sequence: TGTGCCAGCAGCACGGGACTAGTTGGTGAGCAGTTCTTC.

This clone was picked up a small number of times. The chain has TRBV18 and TRBJ2-7; TRBD2 might be the D (6 bases). V lost 3 bases and J 1 base, leaving 13 bases between the germline ends. The CDR3 consists of 15 residues. The germline V gene has CDR1 KGHSH and CDR2 LQKENI. CDR3 sequence: CASSPENGGSYEQYV. The DNA of the CDR3 is TGTGCCAGCTCACCTGAGAACGGGGGTTCCTACGAGCAGTACGTC.